This TCR beta chain was profiled in a study of T cells in localized non-small cell lung cancer (dated by TCRdb to 2020 to 2021). Study-level background: The study analyzed T cell repertoires of hundreds of early-stage NSCLC patients, comparing tumors and uninvolved tumor-adjacent lungs. All 250 or so NSCLC patients in the cohort were treatment-naive and had localized lung tumors that were resected. A mean age of around 69 years was recorded for the NSCLC patients, of whom under 150 were male and 90 to 110 were female. Study-wide findings and limitations: A median of around 50 of the top 100 tumor clones turned up in the paired uninvolved adjacent lung, and some 28 of those clones also ranked among the top 100 of that same adjacent lung. Uninvolved tumor-adjacent lung showed the highest T cell clonality, higher than tumor, which suggests more focused antigenic responses in the uninvolved tumor-adjacent lung. Multi-region tumor sequencing was not performed, so intratumor heterogeneity could not be excluded. Since the design was exploratory, TCR variables were selected using unadjusted p-values with no false-discovery rate correction. Higher blood T cell density associated with longer overall survival, while higher adjacent-lung clonality associated with shorter survival.

Of note for this clone: The specificity of this receptor is unknown. Base-call qualities are not available, and no considerably larger clone is one nucleotide away.

At diagnosis, peripheral blood, uninvolved tumor-adjacent lung and tumor were collected and were preserved as a mix of fresh-frozen and FFPE material. For TCR repertoire profiling, the blood samples were analyzed as peripheral blood mononuclear cells. The CDR3 covers 14 residues, taking in both the cysteine and the phenylalanine. The entry retains the CDR3 DNA only, 42 bases that are in frame from base 1. CDR1 and CDR2, per the germline V gene (reference sequence), are SGHAT and FQDESV. Clipping removes 1 base from V and 4 bases from J, with 2 as the unmatched junction base count. The immunoSEQ Assay was used to sequence TCR beta CDR3 regions from DNA. In the paper's pipeline: To compute T cell density, TCR beta template counts were normalized to usable DNA, which was estimated by amplifying housekeeping genes. Richness was estimated with the preseqR package, extrapolating to 400,000 templates for PBMC samples and 120,000 templates for tissue samples. Clonality was taken to be one minus Pielou's evenness. Tissue-enriched TCRs were identified through differential abundance testing performed on productive amino-acid clonotypes, with a minimum total count of 5 and an alpha of 0.1. The Jaccard Index and the Morisita Overlap Index were used to measure repertoire overlap between compartments. GLIPH clustered TCR beta CDR3s with public tetramer-defined viral CDR3s; viral motifs required at least three viral sequences plus V-gene enrichment. The source is immuneACCESS, and TCRdb retained only in-frame sequences with V and J called. Part of the clones is not carried over; for the studies checked, unresolved V genes explain less than half of this, and the remainder is unexplained. V and J calls and clone size are those listed in that table; D and trimming were worked out from the DNA. The sample yields about 70,000 clones; approximately 84% were counted once. The ten largest account for 1.3% of the sample.

The source is a female donor aged 60 or older with stage I lung adenocarcinoma. The sequence links TRBV11-1 to TRBJ2-3, and TRBD2 aligns with 7 junction nucleotides. The sequenced sample was peripheral blood, obtained before any cancer treatment. DNA sequence: TGTGCCAGCAGCTTAGAGGCGGGGGCAGATACGCAGTATTTT. Its translation reads: CASSLEAGADTQYF. Where the CDR3 stops, the reference TRBV11-1 and TRBJ2-3 genes take over; the full variable domain is EAEVAQSPRYKITEKSQAVAFWCDPISGHATLYWYRQILGQGPELLVQFQDESVVDDSQLPKDRFSAERLKGVDSTLKIQPAELGDSAMYLCASSLEAGADTQYFGPGTRLTVL.